The rows below give T cell receptor beta chains drawn from one sample of a study of blood T cell repertoires in COVID-19. The repertoire was sequenced with immunoSEQ multiplex PCR; TCRdb's copy has only in-frame clones and lacks some. The sample lists roughly 110,000 clones; roughly 91% were seen once. The sequenced material came from peripheral blood. The source is a human donor with acute or convalescent COVID-19. The donor label of this sample is uncertain. Each CDR3 is given with its conserved first and last residue. A D gene is named only where the DNA matches it firmly. Rows give clone size only sometimes, using once, few, many, or a class for an expanded clone.

j_call v_call cdr3_length d_call clone_size cdr3_aa cdr3_nt
TRBJ2-1 TRBV29-1 12 TRBD1 . CSVDPGQHVRFF TGCAGCGTTGACCCGGGACAGCATGTGCGGTTCTTC
TRBJ1-2 TRBV4-1 15 TRBD1 . CASSQTTGTFYGYTF TGCGCCAGCAGCCAAACGACAGGGACCTTTTATGGCTACACCTTC
TRBJ2-3 TRBV5-8 16 TRBD1 . CASSLGTGVAADTQYF TGTGCCAGCAGCTTAGGTACAGGGGTGGCGGCAGATACGCAGTATTTT
TRBJ2-1 TRBV6-5 13 . . CASRKTGYNEQFF TGTGCCAGCAGGAAAACAGGCTACAATGAGCAGTTCTTC
TRBJ1-2 TRBV28 14 . . CASSSVGVSRGYTF TGTGCCAGCAGTTCGGTTGGAGTTTCGCGTGGCTACACCTTC
TRBJ1-2 TRBV27 17 . . CASSSAGSGHLNYGYTF TGTGCCAGCAGTTCCGCCGGCTCAGGGCACCTTAACTATGGCTACACCTTC
TRBJ2-6 TRBV11-2 16 TRBD2 . CASSLSGSSGANVLTF TGTGCCAGCAGCTTGAGCGGGAGCTCTGGGGCCAACGTCCTGACTTTC
TRBJ2-7 TRBV12-3/TRBV12-4 13 . . CASRTGTTYEQYF TGTGCCAGCCGGACAGGGACTACCTACGAGCAGTACTTC
TRBJ1-1 TRBV19 15 . . CASSIQGPLNTEAFF TGTGCCAGTAGTATCCAGGGGCCGTTGAACACTGAAGCTTTCTTT
TRBJ2-2 TRBV6-5 12 . once CASSPGQLTVFF TGTGCCAGCAGTCCCGGACAGTTAACGGTGTTTTTT
TRBJ2-1 TRBV18 15 . . CASSPSSGINNEQFF TGTGCCAGCTCACCAAGTTCAGGGATCAACAATGAGCAGTTCTTC
TRBJ1-6 TRBV6-6 15 . . CASGAYNPSNSPLHF TGTGCCAGCGGGGCTTACAATCCTTCTAATTCACCCCTCCACTTT
TRBJ2-7 TRBV14 21 TRBD2 . CASSQVWGWTSGLPSTYEQYF TGTGCCAGCAGCCAAGTTTGGGGTTGGACTAGCGGACTCCCATCCACTTACGAGCAGTACTTC
TRBJ1-3 TRBV7-6 16 . . CASSFSTPASGNTIYF TGTGCCAGCAGCTTTTCGACACCAGCCTCTGGAAACACCATATATTTT
TRBJ1-4 TRBV5-4 16 TRBD1 . CASSLTLGQGAEKLFF TGTGCCAGCAGCCTTACTCTCGGACAGGGAGCTGAAAAACTGTTTTTT
TRBJ2-7 TRBV27 14 . few CASSLLRESYEQYF TGTGCCAGCAGTTTATTGCGGGAATCCTACGAGCAGTACTTC
TRBJ2-3 TRBV18 12 . . CASSPITDTQYF TGTGCCAGCTCACCCATCACAGATACGCAGTATTTT
TRBJ1-1 TRBV28 14 . once CASRGGDLNTEAFF TGTGCCAGCAGGGGAGGGGATTTGAACACTGAAGCTTTCTTT
TRBJ2-1 TRBV11-3 15 TRBD1 once CASSQGQGSYNEQFF TGTGCCAGCAGCCAGGGACAGGGATCCTACAATGAGCAGTTCTTC
TRBJ2-5 TRBV30 14 TRBD1 . CAWTGTGLQETQYF TGTGCCTGGACCGGGACAGGACTCCAAGAGACCCAGTACTTC
TRBJ2-5 TRBV7-9 15 TRBD2 . CASSLVRLAGETQYF TGTGCCAGCAGCTTAGTAAGACTAGCGGGGGAGACCCAGTACTTC
TRBJ2-5 TRBV9 14 TRBD1 few CASSARQGSETQYF TGTGCCAGCAGCGCCCGACAGGGGTCAGAGACCCAGTACTTC
TRBJ2-3 TRBV7-8 16 . . CASSFWAGRYTDTQYF TGTGCCAGCAGCTTTTGGGCCGGGAGATACACAGATACGCAGTATTTT
TRBJ1-1 TRBV9 15 . . CASSYHGSDPGEAFF TGTGCCAGCAGCTACCACGGTTCCGATCCAGGGGAAGCTTTCTTT
TRBJ1-6 TRBV10-2 13 . . CASSAGGISPLHF TGCGCCAGCAGTGCGGGAGGGATTTCACCCCTCCACTTT
TRBJ1-2 TRBV30 15 . . CACSLLVTTNYGYTF TGTGCCTGCTCTCTGTTGGTTACTACAAACTATGGCTACACCTTC
TRBJ1-2 TRBV28 13 . . CASSFQGNYGYTF TGTGCCAGCAGTTTCCAGGGAAACTATGGCTACACCTTC
TRBJ1-6 TRBV30 15 . once CAWWRHSSYNSPLHF TGTGCCTGGTGGCGCCACAGCTCCTATAATTCACCCCTCCACTTT
TRBJ1-2 TRBV4-1 14 TRBD1 . CASSQGQGARGYTF TGCGCCAGCAGCCAAGGACAGGGGGCGCGTGGCTACACCTTC
TRBJ2-5 TRBV19 16 TRBD2 once CASSQGASGGRETQYF TGTGCCAGTAGTCAGGGGGCTAGCGGGGGTCGAGAGACCCAGTACTTC
TRBJ1-2 TRBV28 16 . few CASTPPEAENLAGYTF TGTGCCAGCACCCCCCCTGAGGCGGAAAACCTAGCAGGCTACACCTTC
TRBJ2-7 TRBV5-6 16 TRBD1 . CASSLLGQGAPSEQYF TGTGCCAGCAGCTTGCTGGGACAGGGGGCGCCGAGCGAGCAGTACTTC
TRBJ2-7 TRBV23-1 16 . . CASSQKDTNLLYEQYF TGCGCCAGCAGTCAAAAGGACACCAACCTTCTCTACGAGCAGTACTTC
TRBJ1-2 TRBV4-3 13 . . CASSQGADLGYTF TGCGCCAGCAGCCAAGGGGCCGACCTCGGCTACACCTTC
TRBJ2-1 TRBV7-2 14 TRBD1 . CASSPNRGDNEQFF TGTGCCAGCAGCCCAAACAGGGGGGACAATGAGCAGTTCTTC
TRBJ1-2 TRBV7-2 18 TRBD1 . CASSLSRPGTGGTYGYTF TGTGCCAGCAGCCTTAGCCGACCCGGGACAGGGGGAACATATGGCTACACCTTC
TRBJ2-2 TRBV5-8 15 TRBD2 . CASSFQAGPTGELFF TGTGCCAGCAGCTTCCAAGCGGGACCCACCGGGGAGCTGTTTTTT
TRBJ2-1 TRBV4-3 15 TRBD2 . CASSPSGLDYNEQFF TGCGCCAGCAGCCCGTCGGGACTAGACTACAATGAGCAGTTCTTC
TRBJ1-1 TRBV5-5 13 TRBD1 . CASSSPGQDRAFF TGTGCCAGCAGCTCACCGGGACAGGATCGGGCTTTCTTT
TRBJ1-4 TRBV15 11 . . CATSRAATRFF TGTGCCACCAGCAGAGCTGCCACGAGGTTTTTT
TRBJ2-3 TRBV11-2 16 . . CASSLNRGLSTDTQYF TGTGCCAGCAGCCTCAACAGGGGACTTAGCACAGATACGCAGTATTTT
TRBJ1-4 TRBV6-5 15 . once CASSYWQGGDEKLFF TGTGCCAGCAGTTACTGGCAGGGCGGGGATGAAAAACTGTTTTTT
TRBJ1-3 TRBV6-2/TRBV6-3 18 . . CASSYFGQSFFSGNTIYF TGTGCCAGCAGTTACTTTGGACAGTCCTTCTTCTCTGGAAACACCATATATTTT
TRBJ1-1 TRBV23-1 16 TRBD1 . CASSRDRGLDGTEAFF TGCGCCAGCAGTCGGGACAGGGGGCTGGATGGCACTGAAGCTTTCTTT
TRBJ2-5 TRBV23-1 16 TRBD1 . CASSQSKHRGEETQYF TGCGCCAGCAGTCAATCTAAGCACAGGGGGGAAGAGACCCAGTACTTC
TRBJ2-7 TRBV20-1 13 . . CSASIQGLVEQYF TGCAGTGCTAGTATCCAGGGGTTAGTTGAGCAGTACTTC